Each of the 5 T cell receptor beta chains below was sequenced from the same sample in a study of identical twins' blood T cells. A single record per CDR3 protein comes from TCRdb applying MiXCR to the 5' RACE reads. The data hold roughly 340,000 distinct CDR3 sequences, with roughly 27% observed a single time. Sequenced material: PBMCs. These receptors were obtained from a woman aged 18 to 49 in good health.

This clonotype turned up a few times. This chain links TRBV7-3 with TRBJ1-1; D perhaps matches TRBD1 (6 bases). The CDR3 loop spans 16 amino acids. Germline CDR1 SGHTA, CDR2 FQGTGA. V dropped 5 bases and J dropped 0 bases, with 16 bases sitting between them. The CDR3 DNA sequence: TGTGCCAGCAGCCCTCAACCCCCAGGGGTGAACACTGAAGCTTTCTTT. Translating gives CASSPQPPGVNTEAFF.

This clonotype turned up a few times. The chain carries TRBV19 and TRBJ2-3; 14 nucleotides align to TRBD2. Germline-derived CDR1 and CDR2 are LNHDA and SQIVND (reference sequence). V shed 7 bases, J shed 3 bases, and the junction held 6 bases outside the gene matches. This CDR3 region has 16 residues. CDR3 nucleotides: TGTGCCAGTACCAGGACTAGCGGGGGGCTGACAGATACGCAGTATTTT. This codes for CASTRTSGGLTDTQYF. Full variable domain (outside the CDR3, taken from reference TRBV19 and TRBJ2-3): DGGITQSPKYLFRKEGQNVTLSCEQNLNHDAMYWYRQDPGQGLRLIYYSQIVNDFQKGDIAEGYSVSREKKESFPLTVTSAQKNPTAFYLCASTRTSGGLTDTQYFGPGTRLTVL.

Here the CDR3 reads CASSPRTVDNSPLHF. Written as DNA, the CDR3 is TGTGCCAGCTCACCGCGGACAGTGGATAATTCACCCCTCCACTTT. This sequence joins TRBV18 and TRBJ1-6, with D perhaps matching TRBD1 (6 bases). The ends were cut back, 3 bases at V and 5 bases at J, with 11 bases in the middle. The CDR3 is 15 residues long. The germline V gene encodes CDR1 KGHSH and CDR2 LQKENI.

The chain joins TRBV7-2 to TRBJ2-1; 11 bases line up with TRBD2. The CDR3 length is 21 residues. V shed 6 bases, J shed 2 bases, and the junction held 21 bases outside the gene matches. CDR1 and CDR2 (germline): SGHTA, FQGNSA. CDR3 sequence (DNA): TGTGCCAGCAGTAATCCTCCTCCGGGACAGAAGACTAGCGGGGCCTACAATGAGCAGTTCTTC. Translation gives CASSNPPPGQKTSGAYNEQFF.

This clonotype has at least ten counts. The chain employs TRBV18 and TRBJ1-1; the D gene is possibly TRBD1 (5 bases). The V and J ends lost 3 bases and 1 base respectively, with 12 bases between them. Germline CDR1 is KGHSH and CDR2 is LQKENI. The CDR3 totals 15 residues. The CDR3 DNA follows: TGTGCCAGCTCACCTCTTTTTGGGGGGAACACTGAAGCTTTCTTT. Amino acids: CASSPLFGGNTEAFF. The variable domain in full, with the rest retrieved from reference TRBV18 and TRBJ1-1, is NAGVMQNPRHLVRRRGQEARLRCSPMKGHSHVYWYRQLPEEGLKFMVYLQKENIIDESGMPKERFSAEFPKEGPSILRIQQVVRGDSAAYFCASSPLFGGNTEAFFGQGTRLTVV.